This T cell receptor (beta chain) was captured in a study of identical twins. Unique molecular identifiers were present on the cDNA, and a universal primer site came from template switching. A single record per CDR3 protein comes from TCRdb applying MiXCR to the 5' RACE reads. The sample contains some 440,000 distinct CDR3 sequences, approximately 24% of which appear only once. This sample also belongs to another study, concerning T cells expressing NK-cell markers. As that report states: Cells sorted as CD3+CD56+NKG2C+, CD3+CD56+NKG2C- and CD3+CD56-NKG2C+ T cells supplied the TCR beta repertoires. Restriction of the sorted population to alpha-beta TCR T cells was achieved in several experiments with an anti-gamma-delta TCR antibody. As a fraction of CD8+ T cells, dominant NKG2C+ clonotypes reached about 1.0-8% in six or seven donors.

The specimen sequenced was CD4+ T cells sorted from blood. This receptor was identified in a young woman in good health.

The CDR3 DNA follows: TGCGCCAGCAGCAGAAAAGTAGGCCTGCGGACCGGGGAGCTGTTTTTT. Translation: CASSRKVGLRTGELFF. V is TRBV5-1 and J is TRBJ2-2, with D uncertain. The V gene lost 4 bases and the J gene lost 5 bases, with 18 bases spanning the gap. The CDR3 length is 16 residues. The V gene's germline CDR1 is SGHRS and CDR2 YFSETQ.